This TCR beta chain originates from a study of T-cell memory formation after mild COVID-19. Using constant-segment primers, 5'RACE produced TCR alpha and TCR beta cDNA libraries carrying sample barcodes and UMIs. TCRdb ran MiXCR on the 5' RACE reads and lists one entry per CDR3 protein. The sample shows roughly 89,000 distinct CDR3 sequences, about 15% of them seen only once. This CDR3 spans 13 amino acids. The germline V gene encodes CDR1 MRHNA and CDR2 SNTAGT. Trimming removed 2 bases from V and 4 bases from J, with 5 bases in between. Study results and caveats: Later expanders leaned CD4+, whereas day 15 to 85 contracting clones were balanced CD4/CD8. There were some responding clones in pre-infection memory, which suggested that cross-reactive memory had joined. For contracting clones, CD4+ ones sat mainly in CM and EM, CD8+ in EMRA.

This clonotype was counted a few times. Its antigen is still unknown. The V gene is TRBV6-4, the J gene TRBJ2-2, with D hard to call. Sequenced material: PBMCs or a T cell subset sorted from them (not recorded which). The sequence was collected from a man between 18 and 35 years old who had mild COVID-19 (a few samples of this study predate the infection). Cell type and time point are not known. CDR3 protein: CASSDGPTGELFF. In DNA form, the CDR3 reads TGTGCCAGCAGTGACGGCCCCACCGGGGAGCTGTTTTTT.